The 25 T cell receptor beta chains given below trace back to one sample, sequenced in a study of T cells in localized non-small cell lung cancer. Libraries were prepared by immunoSEQ multiplex PCR; TCRdb keeps only in-frame clonotypes and omits some of them. The sample has roughly 48,000 clones, roughly 80% seen once; the top ten hold roughly a sixth. Sequencing was performed on peripheral blood, taken before any cancer treatment. These receptors were obtained from a man aged 40-75 years with stage I squamous cell lung carcinoma.

The chain uses TRBV6-6 and TRBJ1-2, with unresolved D. V was clipped by 4 bases and J by 5 bases, with 14 bases between them. CDR3 length: 14 amino acids. Per the germline V gene, CDR1 is MNHNY and CDR2 is SVGAGI (reference sequence). The CDR3 coding sequence is TGTGCCAGCAGTTCTCCGGGATCAAGTTATGGCTACACCTTC. Encoded protein: CASSSPGSSYGYTF.

The rearrangement uses TRBV2 and TRBJ2-5, with 9 positions matching TRBD1. Germline values: CDR1 SNHLY, CDR2 FYNNEI. Trimming cost V 6 bases and J 5 bases; bases outside gene matches: 4. The CDR3 length is 13 residues. The CDR3 here is CASSRDREETQYF. In nucleotides, the CDR3 is TGTGCCAGCAGCCGGGACAGGGAGGAGACCCAGTACTTC.

The J gene is TRBJ2-3, the V gene TRBV7-9; TRBD1 aligns across 7 bases. The CDR3 length is 16 residues. After removal of 5 bases from V and 2 bases from J, the junction contained 10 bases not matched to a gene. Germline values: CDR1 SEHNR, CDR2 FQNEAQ (reference sequence). The CDR3 is CASSPSPGQNTDTQYF. For the CDR3, the DNA is TGTGCCAGCAGCCCCTCCCCGGGACAGAACACAGATACGCAGTATTTT. Supplemented by reference TRBV7-9 and TRBJ2-3, the full variable domain reads DTGVSQNPRHKITKRGQNVTFRCDPISEHNRLYWYRQTLGQGPEFLTYFQNEAQLEKSRLLSDRFSAERPKGSFSTLEIQRTEQGDSAMYLCASSPSPGQNTDTQYFGPGTRLTVL.

CDR3: CAWSVLGGGTQYF. The CDR3, as DNA: TGTGCCTGGAGTGTATTGGGGGGCGGTACGCAGTATTTT. This chain connects TRBV30 to TRBJ2-3; D possibly matches TRBD1 or TRBD2 (6 bases each). Germline lookup yields CDR1 GTSNPN and CDR2 SVGIG (reference sequence). Trimming removed 0 bases from V and 8 bases from J, with 12 bases in between. The CDR3 is 13 amino acids.

This clone was detected only once. The chain links TRBV7-3 to TRBJ2-3; D perhaps matches TRBD2 (7 bases). Germline assignment: CDR1 SGHTA and CDR2 FQGTGA. V was cut by 5 bases and J by 2 bases, with 14 bases left in between. This CDR3 has 15 amino acids. CDR3 bases: TGTGCCAGCAGCCCCTACGGGGGGCCCACAGATACGCAGTATTTT. It encodes CASSPYGGPTDTQYF.

The chain couples TRBV28 to TRBJ1-5; 9 nucleotides align to TRBD1. J lost 4 bases, V lost 4 bases, and 2 bases had no gene match. Per the germline V gene, CDR1 is MDHEN and CDR2 is SYDVKM. The CDR3 extends over 14 amino acids. As DNA, the CDR3 is TGTGCCAGCAGTTCGGGACAGGGTAATCAGCCCCAGCATTTT. Translation: CASSSGQGNQPQHF.

This clone was observed a single time. J is TRBJ1-5 and V is TRBV7-2; the D is unclear. Per germline, CDR1 SGHTA and CDR2 FQGNSA. The CDR3 length is 14 residues. Trimming removed 0 bases from V and 6 bases from J, with 9 bases in between. CDR3 DNA: TGTGCCAGCAGCTTAGCTCCGGTACGTCAGCCCCAGCATTTT. Its protein product is CASSLAPVRQPQHF.

The chain is built from TRBV30 and TRBJ1-6, with 7 bases matching TRBD1. The length of the CDR3 is 15 residues. V lost 6 bases, J lost 2 bases, and 7 bases stayed unmatched. CDR1 is GTSNPN and CDR2 is SVGIG in the germline V gene (reference sequence). The CDR3 nucleotides read TGTGCCTGTCTCCCGACAGGGACCTATAATTCACCCCTCCACTTT. Encoded protein: CACLPTGTYNSPLHF.

This clone was detected only a few times. V is TRBV6-4 and J is TRBJ2-3; 10 bases align to TRBD2. With 5 bases clipped from V and 3 bases from J, the junction kept 2 bases outside the gene matches. Germline CDR1 reads MRHNA; CDR2 reads SNTAGT. The CDR3 sequence is 14 residues long. The CDR3 DNA is TGTGCCAGCAGTCCTAGCGGGGGTACAGATACGCAGTATTTT. Its protein product is CASSPSGGTDTQYF.

The chain employs TRBV28 and TRBJ2-3; no reliable D call. There are 14 residues in the CDR3. Germline lookup yields CDR1 MDHEN and CDR2 SYDVKM. Trimming removed 6 bases from V and 0 bases from J, with 10 bases in between. CDR3 nucleotides: TGTGCCAGCAGGCAGACTGGGAGCACAGATACGCAGTATTTT. Translated, it gives CASRQTGSTDTQYF. The variable domain in full, with the rest retrieved from reference TRBV28 and TRBJ2-3, is DVKVTQSSRYLVKRTGEKVFLECVQDMDHENMFWYRQDPGLGLRLIYFSYDVKMKEKGDIPEGYSVSREKKERFSLILESASTNQTSMYLCASRQTGSTDTQYFGPGTRLTVL.

The J gene is TRBJ2-7, the V gene TRBV5-6; 11 nucleotides match TRBD1. V trimming: 6 bases; J trimming: 7 bases; junction bases outside the gene matches: 12. The CDR3 extends over 15 amino acids. CDR1 and CDR2 from the germline V gene are SGHDT and YYEEEE. Here the CDR3 DNA reads TGTGCCAGCAACGCTAAGGACAGGGGGCGGCGAGAGCAGTACTTC. This translates into CASNAKDRGRREQYF.

The chain links TRBV2 to TRBJ2-1, with 8 bases identical to TRBD2. V shed 3 bases and J 10 bases; nucleotides not matched to a gene: 14. Per germline, CDR1 SNHLY and CDR2 FYNNEI. This CDR3 spans 16 amino acids. The CDR3 DNA follows: TGTGCCAGCAGTGATGCGGGGGGTACCCTCAATAGGGAGCAGTTCTTC. Protein sequence: CASSDAGGTLNREQFF.

The chain uses TRBV29-1 and TRBJ1-1; D might be TRBD1 (6 bases). Germline values: CDR1 SQVTM, CDR2 ANQGSEA. The CDR3 is 13 amino acids. Trimming removed 6 bases at V and 6 bases at J, with 17 bases between. The CDR3 DNA is TGCAGCGTCTGTATGACAGGCTACTCTGAAGCTTTCTTT. Residues: CSVCMTGYSEAFF. Supplemented by reference TRBV29-1 and TRBJ1-1, the full variable domain reads SAVISQKPSRDICQRGTSLTIQCQVDSQVTMMFWYRQQPGQSLTLIATANQGSEATYESGFVIDKFPISRPNLTFSTLTVSNMSPEDSSIYLCSVCMTGYSEAFFGQGTRLTVV.

This clone was seen a single time. The rearrangement joins TRBV28 to TRBJ1-1, with D unresolved. Trimming took off 11 bases at V and 0 bases at J, with 13 bases between the two ends. Germline V gene sequence: CDR1 MDHEN, CDR2 SYDVKM. The CDR3 runs to 13 residues. In DNA, the CDR3 is TGTGCCGGCTCCCGCAGCATGAACACTGAAGCTTTCTTT. Translation gives CAGSRSMNTEAFF.

This clone turned up a few times. This chain connects TRBV28 to TRBJ1-5, with a tentative D call TRBD1 (6 bases). Trimming removed 6 bases at V and 6 bases at J, with 12 bases between. CDR3 length: 13 amino acids. The germline V gene encodes CDR1 MDHEN and CDR2 SYDVKM. The CDR3 coding sequence is TGTGCCAGCAGACAGGGAGTGGGTCAGCCCCAGCATTTT. Translating gives CASRQGVGQPQHF. Full variable domain (remainder filled in from reference TRBV28 and TRBJ1-5): DVKVTQSSRYLVKRTGEKVFLECVQDMDHENMFWYRQDPGLGLRLIYFSYDVKMKEKGDIPEGYSVSREKKERFSLILESASTNQTSMYLCASRQGVGQPQHFGDGTRLSIL.

V gene TRBV28 combines with J gene TRBJ1-5, with D unresolved. This CDR3 contains 12 residues. Germline CDR1 is MDHEN and CDR2 is SYDVKM. Trimming left V 6 bases short and J 0 bases short, with 3 bases between. CDR3 in amino acids: CASRGSNQPQHF. CDR3 in DNA: TGTGCCAGCAGAGGTAGCAATCAGCCCCAGCATTTT.

This clone was detected only once. V and J are TRBV11-2 and TRBJ1-1; 8 nucleotides line up with TRBD1. Trimming at V came to 5 bases and at J to 4 bases, leaving 6 bases not matched to a gene. CDR3 size: 14 residues. The germline V gene encodes CDR1 SGHAT and CDR2 FQNNGV. The CDR3, as DNA: TGTGCCAGCAGCACCGGACAGGGTCCCACTGAAGCTTTCTTT. Its protein is CASSTGQGPTEAFF.

J is TRBJ1-1 and V is TRBV5-4; TRBD1 aligns across 9 bases. The CDR3 loop spans 14 amino acids. Per germline, CDR1 SGHNT and CDR2 YYREEE (reference sequence). V trimming: 4 bases; J trimming: 5 bases; junction bases outside the gene matches: 6. Here the CDR3 reads CASSRGQGDTEAFF. The CDR3, as DNA: TGTGCCAGCAGCCGGGGACAGGGCGATACTGAAGCTTTCTTT. The complete variable domain, with remaining parts taken from reference TRBV5-4 and TRBJ1-1, reads ETGVTQSPTHLIKTRGQQVTLRCSSQSGHNTVSWYQQALGQGPQFIFQYYREEENGRGNFPPRFSGLQFPNYSSELNVNALELDDSALYLCASSRGQGDTEAFFGQGTRLTVV.

The J gene is TRBJ1-1, the V gene TRBV19; 7 bases are shared with TRBD1. Germline CDR1 reads LNHDA; CDR2 reads SQIVND (reference sequence). The CDR3 covers 18 residues. J lost 1 base, V lost 5 bases, and 16 bases had no gene match. The CDR3, as DNA: TGTGCCAGTAGTGGGATGATTGTGACAGGGTGGCGGAACACTGAAGCTTTCTTT. Encoded protein: CASSGMIVTGWRNTEAFF.

This clone was seen just once. V usage is TRBV27 and J usage is TRBJ2-4, with 8 bases aligning to TRBD1. Trimming removed 5 bases from V and 0 bases from J; junction bases left unmatched: 9. The germline V gene has CDR1 MNHEY and CDR2 SMNVEV (reference sequence). CDR3 length: 17 amino acids. The DNA for the CDR3 is TGTGCCAGCAGTAGGGGACAGGAAACCTTAGCCAAAAACATTCAGTACTTC. Translated: CASSRGQETLAKNIQYF.

V is TRBV2 and J is TRBJ2-7; no reliable D call. V was cut by 6 bases and J by 3 bases, with 9 bases left in between. The CDR3 extends over 12 amino acids. Germline values: CDR1 SNHLY, CDR2 FYNNEI. CDR3 sequence (DNA): TGTGCCAGCAGCCCCGACGTCTACGAGCAGTACTTC. As protein: CASSPDVYEQYF.

This clone was seen a single time. This chain links TRBV9 with TRBJ1-2, with 8 nucleotides matching TRBD1. Per the germline V gene, CDR1 is SGDLS and CDR2 is YYNGEE. CDR3 length: 17 residues. The ends lost 1 base at V and 7 bases at J; junction bases unmatched: 15. The CDR3 sequence is CASSVSGGAGGAFGYTF. In DNA, the CDR3 is TGTGCCAGCAGCGTAAGTGGTGGTGCAGGGGGCGCGTTTGGCTACACCTTC.

This chain joins TRBV5-1 and TRBJ1-1; 8 nucleotides line up with TRBD1. The CDR3 has 14 amino acids. Germline CDR1 is SGHRS and CDR2 is YFSETQ. With 4 bases clipped from V and 3 bases from J, the junction kept 5 bases outside the gene matches. CDR3 sequence: CASSVTGGYTEAFF. CDR3 nucleotides: TGCGCCAGCAGCGTTACAGGGGGTTACACTGAAGCTTTCTTT.

The chain carries TRBV5-4 and TRBJ2-3, with TRBD2 identical over 10 bases. Germline values: CDR1 SGHNT, CDR2 YYREEE (reference sequence). This CDR3 contains 17 residues. Trimming removed 0 bases from V and 0 bases from J; junction bases left unmatched: 4. The CDR3, as DNA: TGTGCCAGCAGCTTGGGGGTACTAGCGGGGAGCACAGATACGCAGTATTTT. Its protein is CASSLGVLAGSTDTQYF.

The rearrangement uses TRBV18 and TRBJ1-1; TRBD1 might be the D (5 bases). The CDR3 loop spans 14 amino acids. The V and J ends lost 6 bases and 0 bases respectively, with 11 bases between them. The germline V gene encodes CDR1 KGHSH and CDR2 LQKENI. The CDR3 reads CASSAGGMNTEAFF. The CDR3, as DNA: TGTGCCAGCTCTGCCGGGGGGATGAACACTGAAGCTTTCTTT.